The rows below give T cell receptor beta chains drawn from one sample of a study of blood T cells in healthy people across ages. TCRdb processed the 5' RACE reads anew with MiXCR; each CDR3 protein has one entry. The sample lists more than 650,000 distinct CDR3 sequences, 20% to 25% occurring once. The sample taken for sequencing was blood. The receptor set was obtained from a man aged 65 to 79 in good health. Each CDR3 is given with its conserved first and last residue. Fields, in order: clone size, V gene, D gene, J gene, CDR3 protein, CDR3 DNA. The D gene is left open where the match is weak. Only part of the rows carry a size: once, few, many, or a class if the clone is expanded.

>.|TRBV9|.|TRBJ2-2
CASSFHTGELFF
TGTGCCAGCAGCTTCCACACCGGGGAGCTGTTTTTT
>.|TRBV12-3/TRBV12-4|TRBD2|TRBJ2-3
CASSFRASGGARVSTDTQYF
TGTGCCAGCAGTTTTCGGGCTAGCGGGGGGGCTCGAGTGAGCACAGATACGCAGTATTTT
>few|TRBV18|TRBD2|TRBJ2-1
CASSPPERGYYNEQFF
TGTGCCAGCTCACCACCGGAGCGGGGTTACTACAATGAGCAGTTCTTC
>.|TRBV11-2|.|TRBJ2-7
CASSLNWQTGYEQYF
TGTGCCAGCAGCTTAAACTGGCAGACAGGCTACGAGCAGTACTTC
>.|TRBV6-5|.|TRBJ2-5
CASSQRSVQETQYF
TGTGCCAGCAGTCAGCGGAGCGTCCAAGAGACCCAGTACTTC
>.|TRBV7-9|.|TRBJ2-3
CASSPSQENTDTQYF
TGTGCCAGCAGCCCCTCCCAGGAAAACACAGATACGCAGTATTTT
>few|TRBV6-5|.|TRBJ1-1
CASSHLPPGNTEAFF
TGTGCCAGCAGCCACCTTCCCCCAGGGAACACTGAAGCTTTCTTT
>.|TRBV29-1|.|TRBJ1-2
CSAEGVGQEANYGYTF
TGCAGCGCTGAGGGAGTAGGGCAGGAAGCTAACTATGGCTACACCTTC
>.|TRBV29-1|TRBD1|TRBJ1-5
CSVADRAPNQPQHF
TGCAGCGTCGCGGACAGGGCCCCCAATCAGCCCCAGCATTTT
>few|TRBV12-3/TRBV12-4|.|TRBJ1-1
CASSAGVLLTEAFF
TGTGCCAGCAGCGCAGGGGTTTTATTGACTGAAGCTTTCTTT
>few|TRBV4-2|.|TRBJ2-7
CASSQDLTGSYEQYF
TGTGCCAGCAGCCAAGATCTAACAGGTTCCTACGAGCAGTACTTC
>few|TRBV28|.|TRBJ2-7
CASSFVTLTRVYEQYF
TGTGCCAGCAGCTTTGTTACCCTCACAAGGGTCTACGAGCAGTACTTC
>many|TRBV3-1|.|TRBJ1-3
CASSLTRQDRNTIYF
TGTGCCAGCAGCCTAACCCGACAGGACAGAAACACCATATATTTT
>.|TRBV29-1|.|TRBJ1-5
CSVGLGGANQPQHF
TGCAGCGTTGGTCTGGGGGGGGCCAATCAGCCCCAGCATTTT
>.|TRBV20-1|TRBD1|TRBJ2-1
CSARVPGGSYNEQFF
TGCAGTGCTAGAGTTCCAGGGGGCTCCTACAATGAGCAGTTCTTC
>.|TRBV10-3|.|TRBJ2-2
CAISESPVDGTNTGELFF
TGTGCCATCAGTGAGTCGCCCGTCGACGGAACGAACACCGGGGAGCTGTTTTTT
>few|TRBV9|.|TRBJ1-2
CASSEQISRGPYYGYTF
TGTGCCAGCAGCGAACAGATCAGCCGGGGGCCTTACTATGGCTACACCTTC
>once|TRBV6-1|.|TRBJ2-3
CASRRRGRVDTQYF
TGTGCCAGCAGACGGCGGGGGCGGGTGGATACGCAGTATTTT
>.|TRBV5-1|TRBD1|TRBJ2-1
CASSLQWNRGSYNEQFF
TGCGCCAGCAGCTTACAGTGGAACAGGGGATCCTACAATGAGCAGTTCTTC
>few|TRBV5-6|.|TRBJ2-3
CASSFQPGTQYF
TGTGCCAGCAGCTTTCAGCCCGGGACGCAGTATTTT
>.|TRBV29-1|.|TRBJ2-2
CSVQWAAYTGELFF
TGCAGCGTTCAATGGGCAGCTTACACCGGGGAGCTGTTTTTT
>.|TRBV7-9|.|TRBJ1-2
CASSPEGKGRDYGYTF
TGTGCCAGCAGTCCCGAGGGGAAGGGGCGCGACTATGGCTACACCTTC
>few|TRBV7-2|.|TRBJ1-1
CASSNRFTEAFF
TGTGCCAGCAGCAACAGGTTCACTGAAGCTTTCTTT
>.|TRBV10-3|.|TRBJ2-7
CAIRSRTDRGNEQYF
TGTGCCATCAGGTCCCGGACGGACCGAGGGAACGAGCAGTACTTC
>.|TRBV6-5|TRBD2|TRBJ2-5
CASSYGTRPETQYF
TGTGCCAGCAGTTACGGGACTAGGCCAGAGACCCAGTACTTC
>.|TRBV9|TRBD2|TRBJ2-7
CASSVEGADSGTSGASVYEQYF
TGTGCCAGCAGCGTAGAAGGCGCCGATAGTGGGACTAGCGGGGCATCCGTCTACGAGCAGTACTTC
>few|TRBV29-1|.|TRBJ1-1
CSGGGAMVGTEAFF
TGCAGCGGAGGGGGTGCCATGGTCGGCACTGAAGCTTTCTTT
>.|TRBV25-1|.|TRBJ2-7
CASSVRGYEQYF
TGTGCCAGCAGTGTTCGGGGCTACGAGCAGTACTTC
>.|TRBV5-1|TRBD2|TRBJ2-1
CASSLGAGTSGANEHFF
TGCGCCAGCAGCTTGGGTGCTGGGACTAGCGGGGCCAATGAGCACTTCTTC
>.|TRBV5-6|.|TRBJ2-5
CASSLRVSAVEAGQETQYF
TGTGCCAGCAGCTTGCGAGTTTCGGCTGTAGAGGCGGGGCAAGAGACCCAGTACTTC
>.|TRBV9|TRBD2|TRBJ2-3
CASSVAKLAGAQYF
TGTGCCAGCAGCGTAGCGAAATTAGCGGGGGCCCAGTATTTT
>.|TRBV13|.|TRBJ2-1
CASSLDRVPYNEQFF
TGTGCCAGCAGCTTAGACAGGGTTCCCTACAATGAGCAGTTCTTC
>.|TRBV20-1|TRBD2|TRBJ2-3
CSARDWETSGRLADTQYF
TGCAGTGCTAGAGATTGGGAGACTAGCGGGAGGCTCGCAGATACGCAGTATTTT
>few|TRBV25-1|TRBD1|TRBJ2-3
CASSELGGQGALNTQYF
TGTGCCAGCAGTGAACTCGGTGGACAGGGGGCTTTGAATACGCAGTATTTT
>few|TRBV7-9|TRBD2|TRBJ2-7
CASSSTSGPPQQYF
TGTGCCAGCAGCTCGACTAGCGGCCCTCCTCAGCAGTACTTC
>few|TRBV7-9|TRBD1|TRBJ2-1
CASSTDRGGEQFF
TGTGCCAGCAGCACCGACAGGGGCGGTGAGCAGTTCTTC
>few|TRBV5-1|.|TRBJ1-1
CASSLDLTVVGALF
TGCGCCAGCAGCTTGGATCTGACCGTCGTTGGGGCTCTCTTT
>few|TRBV6-4|TRBD1|TRBJ1-1
CASSDSALQGAEAFF
TGTGCCAGCAGTGACTCGGCGCTTCAGGGGGCTGAAGCTTTCTTT
>.|TRBV9|.|TRBJ1-2
CASSVMQGMYGYTF
TGTGCCAGCAGCGTCATGCAGGGAATGTATGGCTACACCTTC
>many|TRBV5-1|.|TRBJ2-7
CASREDYEQYF
TGCGCCAGCAGAGAGGACTACGAGCAGTACTTC
>.|TRBV7-2|.|TRBJ1-6
CASSFGGDSPLHF
TGTGCCAGCAGCTTCGGGGGAGATTCACCCCTCCACTTT
>.|TRBV14|.|TRBJ2-3
CASSHRSDTQYF
TGTGCCAGCAGCCATCGCTCGGATACGCAGTATTTT
>few|TRBV6-1|.|TRBJ2-1
CASSESSYGYNEQFF
TGTGCCAGCAGTGAAAGTTCCTATGGCTACAATGAGCAGTTCTTC
>.|TRBV3-1|.|TRBJ2-7
CASSQAGAYEQYF
TGTGCCAGCAGCCAAGCCGGAGCCTACGAGCAGTACTTC
>few|TRBV12-3/TRBV12-4|TRBD2|TRBJ2-3
CASSFRTSGVPPDTQYF
TGTGCCAGCAGCTTTCGGACTAGCGGGGTGCCCCCGGATACGCAGTATTTT
>.|TRBV5-1|.|TRBJ1-1
CASSLDGGMNTEAFF
TGCGCCAGCAGCTTGGACGGGGGTATGAACACTGAAGCTTTCTTT
>few|TRBV2|.|TRBJ1-4
CASSERGRAGEKLFF
TGTGCCAGCAGTGAAAGGGGCAGGGCTGGTGAAAAACTGTTTTTT
>few|TRBV12-3/TRBV12-4|.|TRBJ2-7
CASSFFGSSYEQYF
TGTGCCAGCAGTTTTTTCGGGAGCTCCTACGAGCAGTACTTC